These T cell receptor beta chains were read from a single sample in a study of molecular identifiers for immune sequencing clone quantification. TCRdb passed the PCR reads through MiXCR, listing each CDR3 protein once. The sample lists a few hundred thousand distinct CDR3 sequences, around 23% occurring once. Sequenced material: naive CD8+ T cells from blood, with Jurkat cell RNA spiked in. These receptors were obtained from a human donor in good health. Some libraries in this study had Jurkat cell RNA spiked in. Both conserved end residues are part of each CDR3. A D gene is named only where the DNA matches it firmly. For some rows the clone size is stated as once, few or many, or as a class when expanded; others skip it.

cdr3_nt cdr3_aa d_call j_call v_call clone_size
TGCAGCGCCGAGGGGTCGTCCGCCGGGCAGTTCTTC CSAEGSSAGQFF - TRBJ2-1 TRBV29-1 many
TGTGCCAGCAGCTTAGCAGGGGCTGGAAACACCATATATTTT CASSLAGAGNTIYF - TRBJ1-3 TRBV11-2 -
TGTGCCAGTAGTATGGGACTAGTACATCACAATGAGCAGTTCTTC CASSMGLVHHNEQFF TRBD2 TRBJ2-1 TRBV19 -
TGTGCCAGCAGTTACGGGCAGGGGGATCTTTTCTCTGGAAACACCATATATTTT CASSYGQGDLFSGNTIYF TRBD1 TRBJ1-3 TRBV6-5 -
TGTGCCAGCAGCTTAGTTATCCAGAGCGGGGGATACAATGAGCAGTTCTTC CASSLVIQSGGYNEQFF TRBD2 TRBJ2-1 TRBV11-3 -
TGCAGTGCTAGAGATGAAACAGGGGGATATTCACCCCTCCACTTT CSARDETGGYSPLHF TRBD1 TRBJ1-6 TRBV20-1 many
TGTGCCAGCAGGGCCCTAGCCGGGACCGGGGAGCTGTTTTTT CASRALAGTGELFF - TRBJ2-2 TRBV7-9 many
TGTGCCAGCAGTTTAAGCTTCGGACAGGGGAGCACAGATACGCAGTATTTT CASSLSFGQGSTDTQYF TRBD1 TRBJ2-3 TRBV12-3/TRBV12-4 -
TGTGCCAGTAGCCCGACTAGCGGGAGGGCTAATGAGCAGTTCTTC CASSPTSGRANEQFF TRBD2 TRBJ2-1 TRBV19 -
TGCAGTGCTACAGGGGTAATGAACACTGAAGCTTTCTTT CSATGVMNTEAFF - TRBJ1-1 TRBV20-1 -
TGTGCCAGCAGTTTGATGGGGCCCGGCTCCTACGAGCAGTACTTC CASSLMGPGSYEQYF - TRBJ2-7 TRBV27 -
TGTGCTACCGCCCCGGACTGGTACACTGAAGCTTTCTTT CATAPDWYTEAFF - TRBJ1-1 TRBV19 -
TGTGCCAGCAGCCTAAGCTTTGCCGGGGAGCTGTTTTTT CASSLSFAGELFF - TRBJ2-2 TRBV6-2/TRBV6-3 few
TGTGCCAGCAGCCAAGATCAGGCCGAGCAGTACTTC CASSQDQAEQYF - TRBJ2-7 TRBV3-1 -
TGTGCCAGTAGTATGTTGCTGAACACTGAAGCTTTCTTT CASSMLLNTEAFF - TRBJ1-1 TRBV19 many
TGCGCCAGCAGCGGGGACAAGAACCAAAATCAGCCCCAGCATTTT CASSGDKNQNQPQHF - TRBJ1-5 TRBV23-1 many
TGTGCCCAAGGTCGCTCCTACAATGAGCAGTCCTTC CAQGRSYNEQSF - TRBJ2-1 TRBV30 -
TGCGCCAGCAGCCAAAACAGGGGTCTTTCCTACGAGCAGTACTTC CASSQNRGLSYEQYF TRBD1 TRBJ2-7 TRBV4-1 -
TGCGCCAGCAGCCAAAGCCGTCGCGGGGGGGTGCAAGATACGCAGTATTTT CASSQSRRGGVQDTQYF TRBD2 TRBJ2-3 TRBV4-3 few
TGTGCCAGCAGCCAAGGAGGGGTTCAGCCCCAGCATTTT CASSQGGVQPQHF - TRBJ1-5 TRBV3-1 -